The TCR beta chain under discussion was sequenced for a study of T-cell memory formation after mild COVID-19. The CDR3 is made up of 16 amino acids. Germline CDR1 and CDR2: LGHNA and YNFKEQ. The 5'RACE method, run with constant-segment primers, produced TCR alpha and TCR beta cDNA libraries (carrying sample barcodes and UMIs). TCRdb used MiXCR to reprocess the 5' RACE reads, holding one entry per CDR3 protein. The sample records approximately 100,000 distinct CDR3 sequences, around 12% being singletons. Of note for this clonotype: Its target is unknown. One end of the junction is discordant with germline, which a read error may explain.

Study-level results: CD4+ contracting clones lay mainly in CM and EM, CD8+ ones in EMRA. Within pre-infection memory, some responding clones were found, suggesting cross-reactive memory joined.

Material: PBMCs or a T cell subset sorted from them (not recorded which). The chain carries TRBV4-2 and TRBJ1-2, with unresolved D. This TCR was sampled from an adult woman who had mild COVID-19 (a few samples of this study predate the infection). Cell type and time point are not known. CDR3 sequence: CARSQDSAGTNYGYTF. CDR3 in DNA: TGTGCCAGAAGCCAAGATAGCGCCGGAACTAACTATGGCTACACCTTC.